The text below deals with one TCR beta chain. Ten immunoSEQ deep assay plates held the unsorted PBMC DNA. The authors' processing: ImmunoSEQ junction-only sequences lacked quality scores, so their filtering differed. Sequencing used immunoSEQ multiplex PCR; TCRdb keeps in-frame clones, though not all of them. V, J and clone size were drawn from that table, and D and trimming were deduced from the DNA. The sample holds 450,000 to 500,000 clones; roughly 80% are singletons and the top ten take 9.5% to 15%. The data were obtained in a study of shared clonotypes between healthy human individuals. Study-wide background: Donors consisted of two women and a few men between 18 and 49.

The CDR3 runs 14 residues. Germline CDR1 SGHDT, CDR2 YYEEEE. V lost 2 bases, J lost 5 bases, and 5 bases stayed unmatched. Unsorted samples relied on tens of millions of PBMCs, which served as the source of genomic DNA. The sample comprised PBMCs. This TCR came from a middle-aged woman in good health. Some clones in this sample may be carry-over from other donors' samples. This sequence joins TRBV5-6 and TRBJ2-7; 9 bases are a match to TRBD1. DNA for the CDR3: TGTGCCAGCAGCTTCTGGGACAGGGACCACGAGCAGTACTTC. The encoded protein is CASSFWDRDHEQYF.